This record concerns one T cell receptor beta chain sequence. The antigen is not known. CDR3 length: 15 amino acids. CDR1 is DFQATT, CDR2 SNEGSKA, per germline (reference sequence). Trimming cost V 0 bases and J 1 base; bases outside gene matches: 2. Amplified regions were TCR beta CDR3 sequences from RNA transcripts. The TCR CDR3 first-round RT-PCR relied on the HTBI primer set. TCRdb reprocessed the multiplex PCR reads via MiXCR and lists one record per CDR3 protein. The sample has 200,000 or so distinct CDR3 sequences; roughly a sixth are singletons. Diagnoses were established using clinical symptoms, serum thyroxine and TRAb, thyroid ultrasound and orbital computed tomography. The PBMCs studied were ones that came from about 10 ml fresh peripheral blood. This sample stems from a study of T cells in Graves' hyperthyroidism and ophthalmopathy. Findings and limits, study-wide: Blood also contained most expanded thyroid clonotypes above 0.001.

The TCR comes from a woman aged 45-60 years with Graves' hyperthyroidism. The chain links TRBV20-1 to TRBJ2-1, with 8 bases fitting TRBD1. The sequencing input was blood. CDR3 residues: CSAREGTGSYNEQFF. The CDR3 DNA sequence: TGCAGTGCTAGAGAAGGGACAGGTTCCTACAATGAGCAGTTCTTC.